The present T cell receptor (beta chain) was sequenced within a study of cytomegalovirus exposure and HLA in healthy donors. Study in general: The roughly 120 validation repertoires matched the roughly 700 first-cohort repertoires in platform, a later analysis reported.

The method was immunoSEQ multiplex PCR; TCRdb's version includes in-frame clones alone and lacks a portion of them. In the table there are roughly 110,000 clones, about 85% of which are singletons. Worth noting for this clone: Its antigen remains unknown.

This CDR3 spans 13 amino acids. Germline V CDR1 and CDR2: MDHEN, SYDVKM. V lost 6 bases and J 5 bases, leaving 11 bases between the germline ends. Study-wide results and limits: There were some public TCRs occurring in many donors, but most TCR sequences were rare. In vitro, a few CMV-associated chains proved specific for CMV antigens.

The chain couples TRBV28 to TRBJ1-5; no firm D call. The sequenced sample consisted of PBMCs. The receptor comes from a woman in her late teens or twenties in good health and CMV-seropositive. CDR3 residues: CASSLKFDQPQHF. CDR3 DNA: TGTGCCAGCAGCCTTAAATTCGATCAGCCCCAGCATTTT.